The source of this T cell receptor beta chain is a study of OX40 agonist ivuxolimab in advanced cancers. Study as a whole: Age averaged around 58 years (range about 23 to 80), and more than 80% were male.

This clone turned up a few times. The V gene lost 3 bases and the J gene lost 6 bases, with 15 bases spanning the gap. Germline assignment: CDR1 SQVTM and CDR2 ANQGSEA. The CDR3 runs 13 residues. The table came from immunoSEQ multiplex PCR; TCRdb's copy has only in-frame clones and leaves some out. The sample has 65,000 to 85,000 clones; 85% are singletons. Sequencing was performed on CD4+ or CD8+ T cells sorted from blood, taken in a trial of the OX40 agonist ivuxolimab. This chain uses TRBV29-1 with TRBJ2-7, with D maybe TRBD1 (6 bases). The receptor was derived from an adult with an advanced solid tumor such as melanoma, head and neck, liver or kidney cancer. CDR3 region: CSVEVTGSAEQYF. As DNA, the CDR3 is TGCAGCGTTGAGGTTACAGGGTCGGCCGAGCAGTACTTC.